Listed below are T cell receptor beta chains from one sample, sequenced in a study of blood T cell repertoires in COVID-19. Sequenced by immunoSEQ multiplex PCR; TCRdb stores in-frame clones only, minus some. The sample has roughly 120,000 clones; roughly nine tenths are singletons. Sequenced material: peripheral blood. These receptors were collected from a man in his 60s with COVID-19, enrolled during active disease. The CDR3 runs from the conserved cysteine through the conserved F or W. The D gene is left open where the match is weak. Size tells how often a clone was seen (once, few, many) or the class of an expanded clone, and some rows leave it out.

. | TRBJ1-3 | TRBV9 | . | TGTGCCAGCAGCGTAGAGGGCAGGGTTGGAAACACCATATATTTT | CASSVEGRVGNTIYF
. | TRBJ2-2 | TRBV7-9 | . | TGTGCCAGCAGCCCCGACGGCGCGGGGACCGGGGAGCTGTTTTTT | CASSPDGAGTGELFF
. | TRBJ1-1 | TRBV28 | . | TGTGCCAGCAGCGAGAATCGGGGGGGATGGACTGAAGCTTTCTTT | CASSENRGGWTEAFF
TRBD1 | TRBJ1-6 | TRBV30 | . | TGTGCCTGGTCGACAGGGGGGTATTCACCCCTCCACTTT | CAWSTGGYSPLHF
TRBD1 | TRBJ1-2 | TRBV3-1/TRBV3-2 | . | TGTGCCAGCAGCCCAGGACAGGGTATTGGCTACACCTTC | CASSPGQGIGYTF
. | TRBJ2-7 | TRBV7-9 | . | TGTGCCAGCAGCTTAGTCGCAGATACTTATGACAGCTCCTACGAGCAGTACTTC | CASSLVADTYDSSYEQYF
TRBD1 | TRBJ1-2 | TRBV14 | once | TGTGCCAGCAGCCAAGTAGACAGGGGGCTACTCTATGGCTACACCTTC | CASSQVDRGLLYGYTF
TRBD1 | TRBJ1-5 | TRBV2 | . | TGTGCCAGCAGTGTCTCCCGGGACAGGGGAAGGCAGCCCCAGCATTTT | CASSVSRDRGRQPQHF
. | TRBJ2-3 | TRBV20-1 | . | TGCAGTGCTAGTTACAGGGGGGGACCCCGCACAGATACGCAGTATTTT | CSASYRGGPRTDTQYF
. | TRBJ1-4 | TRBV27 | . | TGTGCCAGCAGTTTTAGGGGGTTGAGTGAAAAACTGTTTTTT | CASSFRGLSEKLFF